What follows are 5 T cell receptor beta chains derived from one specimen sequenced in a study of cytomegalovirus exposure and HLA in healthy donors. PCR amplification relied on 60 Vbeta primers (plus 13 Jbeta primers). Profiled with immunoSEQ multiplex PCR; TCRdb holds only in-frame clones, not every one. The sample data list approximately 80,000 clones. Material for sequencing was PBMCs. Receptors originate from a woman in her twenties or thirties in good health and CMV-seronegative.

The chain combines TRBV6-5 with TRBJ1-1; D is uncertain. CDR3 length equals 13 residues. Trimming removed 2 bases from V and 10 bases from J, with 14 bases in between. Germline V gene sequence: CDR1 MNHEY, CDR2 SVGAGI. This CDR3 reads CASSYREGGLAFF. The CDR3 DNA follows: TGTGCCAGCAGTTACCGGGAGGGAGGATTAGCTTTCTTT.

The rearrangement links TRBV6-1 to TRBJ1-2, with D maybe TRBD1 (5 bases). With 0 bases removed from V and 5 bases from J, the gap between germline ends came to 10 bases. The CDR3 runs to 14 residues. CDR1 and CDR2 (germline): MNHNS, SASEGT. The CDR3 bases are TGTGCCAGCAGTGAAGCGCGGGGGGGATATGGCTACACCTTC. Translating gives CASSEARGGYGYTF.

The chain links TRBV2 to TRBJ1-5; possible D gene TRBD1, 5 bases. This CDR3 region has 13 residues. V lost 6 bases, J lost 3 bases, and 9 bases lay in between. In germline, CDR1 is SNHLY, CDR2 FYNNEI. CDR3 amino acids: CASRQDNNQPQHF. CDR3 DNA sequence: TGTGCCAGCAGACAGGACAACAATCAGCCCCAGCATTTT. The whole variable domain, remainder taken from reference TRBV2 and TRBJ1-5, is EPEVTQTPSHQVTQMGQEVILRCVPISNHLYFYWYRQILGQKVEFLVSFYNNEISEKSEIFDDQFSVERPDGSNFTLKIRSTKLEDSAMYFCASRQDNNQPQHFGDGTRLSIL.

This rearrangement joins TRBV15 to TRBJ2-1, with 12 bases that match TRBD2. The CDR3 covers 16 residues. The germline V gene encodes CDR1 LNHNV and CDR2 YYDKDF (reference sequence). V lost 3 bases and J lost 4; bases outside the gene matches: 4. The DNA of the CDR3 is TGTGCCACCAGCAGGTGGACTAGCGGGGCTTACAATGAGCAGTTCTTC. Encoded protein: CATSRWTSGAYNEQFF.

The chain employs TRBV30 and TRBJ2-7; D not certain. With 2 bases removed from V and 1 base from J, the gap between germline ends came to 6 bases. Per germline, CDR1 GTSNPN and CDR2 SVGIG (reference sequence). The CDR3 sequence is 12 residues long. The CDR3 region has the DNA TGTGCCTGGAGTCAACTATCCTACGAGCAGTACTTC. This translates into CAWSQLSYEQYF.